The source of this TCR beta chain is a study of blood T cell repertoires in COVID-19 (dated by TCRdb to 2019 to 2021). Context from the whole study: Samples covering the acute and convalescent phases of COVID-19 were provided by collaborators in the United States, Italy and Spain. The prospective study material was composed of cDNA or gDNA derived from T cells, B-cell-depleted T cells, or PBMCs. The dataset comprised deeply sampled blood TCRbeta repertoires from subjects exposed to, actively infected with, or recovered from COVID-19. The repertoires were made available in a free public database intended to serve as a resource for research on the immune response to SARS-CoV-2. The samples were drawn from two sources: the first 160 participants of the ongoing ImmuneRACE study, and 1,254 subjects contributed by 6 global collaborators. A de-identified subject ID, COVID-19 status, age in years and sex were almost always included in the sample metadata. Where available, HLA class I and class II types were obtained from metadata supplied by the sample provider rather than from assay-based typing. Overall results and qualifications from the work: The quantity of clinical and demographic metadata differed by source and by participant and was supplied without curation.

The immunoSEQ Assay, a bias-controlled multiplex PCR, was used to amplify TCRbeta CDR3 regions from genomic DNA. On the authors' methods: The number of nucleated cells in each sample was estimated by amplification of reference gene primers within the assay. To quantify the absolute abundance of each unique TCRbeta CDR3 rearrangement, sequence reads were collapsed and filtered. For each sample, productive Simpson clonality was calculated as the square root of Simpson's diversity index across productive rearrangements. TCRdb's version of the immuneACCESS table is confined to in-frame rearrangements and falls short of the full clone set. An unresolved V gene accounts for under half of the shortfall where checked; the remainder is of unknown origin. The V and J calls and clone size were taken over from that table, and D and trimming were inferred from the DNA. Present in this sample are a few hundred thousand clones, 80% to 85% of which were seen just once. The ten largest clones capture roughly 3.1% of the sample.

This clone was seen just once. It lacks a known antigen. No base quality information exists; no much larger clone differs at one position. In the germline V gene, CDR1 corresponds to MNHEY and CDR2 to SVGAGI. V loses 6 bases of germline sequence and J loses 7 bases, and the interval between the two ends is 15 bases. The CDR3 covers 14 residues, taking in both the cysteine and the phenylalanine. CDR3 DNA only is kept here, 42 bases in frame from base 1. Participants in the prospective study were aged about 18 to 90 years, lived in over 20 United States geographic areas, and enrolled through a virtual design. To assign participants to cohorts, the prospective study relied on clinical history that participants themselves reported in a screening survey and a study questionnaire. Recovered participants in ImmuneRACE Cohort 3 were defined by two consecutive negative NP/OP PCR tests, clearance by a healthcare professional, or resolution of symptoms. Each participant in the prospective study had whole blood, serum and a nasopharyngeal or oropharyngeal swab collected by mobile phlebotomists. Prospective study participants could optionally give additional blood draws and questionnaires over a roughly two-month period. Blood samples from the prospective study were shipped frozen or at room temperature prior to DNA extraction.

The TCR originated in a man aged 45-65 years who had recovered from COVID-19. The sequenced material came from PBMCs or T cells enriched from blood (not recorded which). In this chain, TRBV6-5 is recombined with TRBJ1-4; 5 matching bases give a weak D call of TRBD1. The bases read TGTGCCAGCAGCTCCGGGCAGGGAGGTGAAAAACTGTTTTTT. Its product reads: CASSSGQGGEKLFF.